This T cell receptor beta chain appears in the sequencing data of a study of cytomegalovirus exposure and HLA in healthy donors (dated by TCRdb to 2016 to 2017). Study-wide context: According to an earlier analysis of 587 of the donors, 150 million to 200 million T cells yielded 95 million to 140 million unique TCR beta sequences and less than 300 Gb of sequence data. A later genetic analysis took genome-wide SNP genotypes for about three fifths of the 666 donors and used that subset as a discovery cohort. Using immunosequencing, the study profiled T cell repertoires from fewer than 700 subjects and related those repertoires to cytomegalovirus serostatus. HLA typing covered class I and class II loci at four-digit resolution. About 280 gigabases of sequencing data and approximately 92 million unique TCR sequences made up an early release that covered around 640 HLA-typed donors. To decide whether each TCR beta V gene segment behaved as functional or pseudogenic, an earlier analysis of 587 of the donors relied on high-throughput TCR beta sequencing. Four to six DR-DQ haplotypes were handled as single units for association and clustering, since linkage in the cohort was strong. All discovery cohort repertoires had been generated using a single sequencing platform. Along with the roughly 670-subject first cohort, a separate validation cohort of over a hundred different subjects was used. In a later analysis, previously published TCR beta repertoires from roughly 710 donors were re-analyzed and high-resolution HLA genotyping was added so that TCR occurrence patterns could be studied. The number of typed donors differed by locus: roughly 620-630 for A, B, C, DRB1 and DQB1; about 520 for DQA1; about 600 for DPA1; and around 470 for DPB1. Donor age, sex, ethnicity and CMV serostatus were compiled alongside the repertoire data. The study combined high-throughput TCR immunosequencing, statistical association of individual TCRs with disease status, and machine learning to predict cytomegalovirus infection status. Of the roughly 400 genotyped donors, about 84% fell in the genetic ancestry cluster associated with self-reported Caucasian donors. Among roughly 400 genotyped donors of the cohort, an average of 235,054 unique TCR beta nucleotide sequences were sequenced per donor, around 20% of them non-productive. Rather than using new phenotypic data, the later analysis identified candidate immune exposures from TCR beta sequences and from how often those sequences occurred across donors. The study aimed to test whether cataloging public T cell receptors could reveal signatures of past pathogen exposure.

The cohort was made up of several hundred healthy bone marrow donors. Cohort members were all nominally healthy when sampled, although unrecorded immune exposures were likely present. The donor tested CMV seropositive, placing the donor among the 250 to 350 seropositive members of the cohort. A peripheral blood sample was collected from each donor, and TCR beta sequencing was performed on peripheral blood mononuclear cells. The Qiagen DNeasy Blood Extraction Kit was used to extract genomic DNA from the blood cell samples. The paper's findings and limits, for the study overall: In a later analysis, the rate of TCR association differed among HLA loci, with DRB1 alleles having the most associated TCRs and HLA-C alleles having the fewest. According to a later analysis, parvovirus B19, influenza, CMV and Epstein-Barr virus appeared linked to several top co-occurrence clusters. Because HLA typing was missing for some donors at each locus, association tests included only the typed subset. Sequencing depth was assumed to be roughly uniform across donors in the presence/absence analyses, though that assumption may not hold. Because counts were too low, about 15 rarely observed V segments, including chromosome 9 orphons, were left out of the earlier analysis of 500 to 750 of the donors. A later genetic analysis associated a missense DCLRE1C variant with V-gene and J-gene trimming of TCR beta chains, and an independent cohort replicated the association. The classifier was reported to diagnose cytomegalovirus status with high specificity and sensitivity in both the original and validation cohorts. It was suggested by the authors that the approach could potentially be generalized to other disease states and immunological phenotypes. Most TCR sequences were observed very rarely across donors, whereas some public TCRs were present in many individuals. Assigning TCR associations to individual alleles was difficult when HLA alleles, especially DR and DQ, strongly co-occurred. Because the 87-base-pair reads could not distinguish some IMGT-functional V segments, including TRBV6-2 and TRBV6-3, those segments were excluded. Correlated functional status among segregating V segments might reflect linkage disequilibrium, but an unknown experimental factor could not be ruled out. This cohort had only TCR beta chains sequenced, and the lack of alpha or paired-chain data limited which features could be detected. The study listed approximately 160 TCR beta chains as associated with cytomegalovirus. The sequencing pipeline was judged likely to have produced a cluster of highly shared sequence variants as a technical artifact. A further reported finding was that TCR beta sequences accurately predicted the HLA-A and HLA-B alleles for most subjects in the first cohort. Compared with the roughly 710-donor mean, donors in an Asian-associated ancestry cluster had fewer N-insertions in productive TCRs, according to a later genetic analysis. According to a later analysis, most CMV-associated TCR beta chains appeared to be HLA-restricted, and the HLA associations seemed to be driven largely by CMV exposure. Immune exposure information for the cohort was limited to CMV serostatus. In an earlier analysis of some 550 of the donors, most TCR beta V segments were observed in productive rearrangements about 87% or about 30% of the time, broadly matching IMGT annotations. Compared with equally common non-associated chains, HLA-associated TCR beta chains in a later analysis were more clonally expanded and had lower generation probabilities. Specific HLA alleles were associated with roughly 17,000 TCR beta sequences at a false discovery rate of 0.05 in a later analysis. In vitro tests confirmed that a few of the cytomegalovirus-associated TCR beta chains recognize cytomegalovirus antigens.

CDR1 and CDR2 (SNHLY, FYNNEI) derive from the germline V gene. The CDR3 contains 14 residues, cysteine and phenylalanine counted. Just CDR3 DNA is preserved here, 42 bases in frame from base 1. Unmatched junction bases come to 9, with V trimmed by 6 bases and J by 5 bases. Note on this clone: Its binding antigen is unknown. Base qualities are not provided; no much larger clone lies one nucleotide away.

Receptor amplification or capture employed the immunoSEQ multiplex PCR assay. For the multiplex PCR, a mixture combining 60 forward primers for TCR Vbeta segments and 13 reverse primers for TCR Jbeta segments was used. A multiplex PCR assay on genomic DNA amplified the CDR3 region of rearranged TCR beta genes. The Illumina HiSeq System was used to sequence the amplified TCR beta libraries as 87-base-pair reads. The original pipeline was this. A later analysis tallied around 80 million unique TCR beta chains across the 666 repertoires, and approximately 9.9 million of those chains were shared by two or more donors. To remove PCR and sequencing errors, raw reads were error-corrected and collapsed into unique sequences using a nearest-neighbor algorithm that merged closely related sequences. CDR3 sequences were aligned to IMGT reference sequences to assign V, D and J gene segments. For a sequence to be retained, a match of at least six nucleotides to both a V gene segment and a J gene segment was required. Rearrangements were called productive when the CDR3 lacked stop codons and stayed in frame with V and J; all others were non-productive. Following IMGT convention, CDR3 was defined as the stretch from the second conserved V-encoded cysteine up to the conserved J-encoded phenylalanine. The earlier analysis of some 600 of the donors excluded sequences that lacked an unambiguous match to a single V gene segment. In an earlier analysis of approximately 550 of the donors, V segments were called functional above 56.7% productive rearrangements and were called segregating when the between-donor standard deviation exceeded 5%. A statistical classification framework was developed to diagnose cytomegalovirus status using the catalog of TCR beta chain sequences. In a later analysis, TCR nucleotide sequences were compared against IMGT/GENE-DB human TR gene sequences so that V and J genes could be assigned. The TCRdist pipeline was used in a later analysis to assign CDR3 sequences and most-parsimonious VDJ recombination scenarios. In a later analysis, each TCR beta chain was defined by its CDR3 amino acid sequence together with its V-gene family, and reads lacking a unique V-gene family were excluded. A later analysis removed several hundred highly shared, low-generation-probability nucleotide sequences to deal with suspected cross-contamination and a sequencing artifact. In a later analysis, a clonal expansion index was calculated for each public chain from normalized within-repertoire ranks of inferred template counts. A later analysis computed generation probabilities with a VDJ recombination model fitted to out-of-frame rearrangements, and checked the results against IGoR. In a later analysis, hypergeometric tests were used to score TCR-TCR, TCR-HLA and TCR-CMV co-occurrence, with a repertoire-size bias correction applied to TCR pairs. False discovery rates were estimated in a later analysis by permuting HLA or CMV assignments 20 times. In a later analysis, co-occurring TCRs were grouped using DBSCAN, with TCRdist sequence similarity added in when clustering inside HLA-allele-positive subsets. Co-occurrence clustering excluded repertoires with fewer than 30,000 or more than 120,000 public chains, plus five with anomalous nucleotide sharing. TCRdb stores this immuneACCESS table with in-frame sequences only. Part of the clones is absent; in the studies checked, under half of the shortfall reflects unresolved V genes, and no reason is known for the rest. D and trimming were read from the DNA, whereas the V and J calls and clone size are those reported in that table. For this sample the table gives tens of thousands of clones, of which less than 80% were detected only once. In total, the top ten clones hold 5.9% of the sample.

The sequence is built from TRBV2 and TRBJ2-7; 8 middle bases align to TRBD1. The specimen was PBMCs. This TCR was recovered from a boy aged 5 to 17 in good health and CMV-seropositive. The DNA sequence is TGTGCCAGCAGATACTCTAGACAGGGGAACGAGCAGTACTTC. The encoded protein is CASRYSRQGNEQYF.